These 20 T cell receptor beta chains were sequenced from one sample in a study of cytomegalovirus exposure and HLA in healthy donors. Libraries were prepared by immunoSEQ multiplex PCR; TCRdb keeps only in-frame clonotypes and omits some of them. The sample has roughly 150,000 clones; 85% to 90% are singletons. The sample comprised PBMCs. The receptors come from a woman aged 18-35 years in good health and CMV-seropositive.

The table lists this clone with a count of one. The rearrangement joins TRBV9 to TRBJ2-3; 7 bases are a match to TRBD1. J gave up 6 bases and V 0 bases, and 4 bases lay outside the gene matches. CDR1 SGDLS and CDR2 YYNGEE come from the germline V gene. The CDR3 extends over 14 amino acids. The CDR3 reads CASSVEGGADTQYF. CDR3 in DNA: TGTGCCAGCAGCGTAGAAGGGGGCGCGGATACGCAGTATTTT.

This clone was observed a single time. CDR3 amino acids: CASSQLTSGSYEQYF. The CDR3 DNA is TGTGCCAGCAGCCAACTCACTAGCGGGAGCTACGAGCAGTACTTC. This sequence joins TRBV4-2 and TRBJ2-7, with TRBD2 matching 11 bases. This CDR3 is built from 15 residues. V was pared by 2 bases and J by 3 bases, with 3 bases of the junction left unmatched. In germline, CDR1 is LGHNA, CDR2 YNFKEQ.

The J gene is TRBJ1-2, the V gene TRBV11-3; TRBD1 matches at 7 bases. After removal of 5 bases from V and 10 bases from J, the junction contained 13 bases not matched to a gene. The CDR3 runs 14 residues. CDR1 and CDR2 from the germline V gene are SGHNT and YENEEA. CDR3 sequence: CASSTTGVTEAYTF. DNA of the CDR3: TGTGCCAGCAGCACAACAGGGGTGACGGAAGCCTACACCTTC.

The J gene is TRBJ2-7, the V gene TRBV27; a possible D gene is TRBD2 (5 bases). V was trimmed by 3 bases and J by 6 bases, leaving 21 bases between them. The CDR3 has 16 residues. Germline V gives CDR1 MNHEY, CDR2 SMNVEV (reference sequence). In DNA, the CDR3 is TGTGCCAGCAGTTTCGGGCCCCTAGCCTTAGGGTCCGAGCAGTACTTC. Translation gives CASSFGPLALGSEQYF.

The chain couples TRBV11-2 to TRBJ2-2; perhaps TRBD2 as D (5 bases). The length of the CDR3 is 15 residues. Trimming took off 1 base at V and 4 bases at J, with 10 bases between the two ends. Germline assignment: CDR1 SGHAT and CDR2 FQNNGV. The CDR3 here is CASSLAGYPTGELFF. In DNA form, the CDR3 reads TGTGCCAGCAGCTTAGCGGGATACCCCACCGGGGAGCTGTTTTTT.

This rearrangement joins TRBV9 to TRBJ1-1; 7 nucleotides agree with TRBD1. The CDR3 runs 15 residues. In germline, CDR1 is SGDLS, CDR2 YYNGEE. The ends lost 0 bases at V and 5 bases at J; junction bases unmatched: 7. This CDR3 reads CASSVGGQLGTEAFF. The DNA for the CDR3 is TGTGCCAGCAGCGTAGGGGGACAGTTGGGGACTGAAGCTTTCTTT.

The rearrangement uses TRBV7-2 and TRBJ1-2, with 9 bases that match TRBD1. The CDR3 length is 14 residues. Trimming took 2 bases from V and 7 from J; bases not matched to a gene: 5. Germline CDR1 and CDR2: SGHTA and FQGNSA. The CDR3 sequence is CASSLRDRAPGYTF. The CDR3 DNA reads TGTGCCAGCAGCTTACGGGACAGGGCCCCTGGCTACACCTTC.

V usage is TRBV19 and J usage is TRBJ2-7; TRBD2 matches at 14 bases. This CDR3 comprises 17 residues. Germline loops: CDR1 LNHDA, CDR2 SQIVND (reference sequence). V was pared by 3 bases and J by 6 bases, with 10 bases of the junction left unmatched. CDR3 sequence reads: CASSIFPGLAGVSEQYF. In DNA, the CDR3 is TGTGCCAGTAGTATTTTCCCGGGACTAGCGGGAGTCAGCGAGCAGTACTTC.

The genes are TRBV7-8 and TRBJ1-3, with a weak D call TRBD1 (5 bases). Germline-derived CDR1 and CDR2 are SGHVS and FQNEAQ. The germline V and J ends were trimmed by 5 bases and 2 bases, with 13 bases remaining between them. The CDR3 runs 15 residues. As DNA, the CDR3 is TGTGCCAGCAGCCTCACCGGGGGGGCTGGAAACACCATATATTTT. Protein product: CASSLTGGAGNTIYF.

This chain links TRBV6-4 with TRBJ1-2, with D possibly matching TRBD1 (5 bases). The V end was cut by 4 bases, the J end by 10 bases, with 16 bases between. The CDR3 sequence is 13 residues long. Germline V lookup: CDR1 MRHNA, CDR2 SNTAGT. The DNA of the CDR3 is TGTGCCAGCAGTGTGGACGGGGGGACGTACTACACCTTC. This translates into CASSVDGGTYYTF.

V gene TRBV11-1 combines with J gene TRBJ2-5, with D perhaps matching TRBD2 (5 bases). CDR1 and CDR2 (germline): SGHAT, FQDESV (reference sequence). CDR3 length: 12 residues. Trimming took 7 bases from V and 5 from J, leaving 11 bases between them. The CDR3 reads CASTYTGETQYF. CDR3 DNA: TGTGCCAGCACCTACACGGGGGAGACCCAGTACTTC.

The rearrangement uses TRBV7-9 and TRBJ2-5, with D uncertain. The length of the CDR3 is 13 residues. With 3 bases removed from V and 0 bases from J, the gap between germline ends came to 5 bases. Germline-derived CDR1 and CDR2 are SEHNR and FQNEAQ (reference sequence). The chain's CDR3 is CASSFLDQETQYF. CDR3 nucleotides: TGTGCCAGCAGCTTTCTAGACCAAGAGACCCAGTACTTC.

The chain recombines TRBV5-1 with TRBJ2-3; 14 bases align to TRBD2. CDR3 size: 19 residues. Germline values: CDR1 SGHRS, CDR2 YFSETQ. The trim removed 0 bases at V and 0 bases at J, leaving 6 bases unmatched. CDR3 in amino acids: CASSLADGTSGSSTDTQYF. The DNA for the CDR3 is TGCGCCAGCAGCTTGGCAGACGGGACTAGCGGGAGTAGCACAGATACGCAGTATTTT. Full variable domain (outside the CDR3, taken from reference TRBV5-1 and TRBJ2-3): KAGVTQTPRYLIKTRGQQVTLSCSPISGHRSVSWYQQTPGQGLQFLFEYFSETQRNKGNFPGRFSGRQFSNSRSEMNVSTLELGDSALYLCASSLADGTSGSSTDTQYFGPGTRLTVL.

Comment on this clone: Its ends do not fully match the called genes, so a read error is possible. The rearrangement joins TRBV30 to TRBJ2-7, with a tentative D call TRBD1 (5 bases). This CDR3 is built from 11 residues. Germline CDR1 reads GTSNPN; CDR2 reads SVGIG (reference sequence). CDR3 region: CAWSWGRQMSF. The DNA for the CDR3 is TGTGCCTGGAGTTGGGGCCGACAAATGTCCTTC.

This chain links TRBV7-9 with TRBJ1-2; TRBD1 agrees at 7 bases. The ends lost 3 bases at V and 5 bases at J; junction bases unmatched: 18. Per germline, CDR1 SEHNR and CDR2 FQNEAQ (reference sequence). The CDR3 length is 18 residues. In DNA form, the CDR3 reads TGTGCCAGCAGCTTCCGGGGAACGGTCGTCACAGGGGAGTATGGCTACACCTTC. Translated, it gives CASSFRGTVVTGEYGYTF.

The J gene is TRBJ2-1, the V gene TRBV11-2; perhaps TRBD1 as D (6 bases). The germline V gene has CDR1 SGHAT and CDR2 FQNNGV. Trimming removed 4 bases from V and 4 bases from J, with 14 bases in between. This CDR3 has 15 residues. Here the CDR3 DNA reads TGTGCCAGCAGCTACACAGGGATCAGTTACAATGAGCAGTTCTTC. Amino acid sequence: CASSYTGISYNEQFF.

The chain carries TRBV28 and TRBJ2-7, with D unresolved. V was cut by 6 bases and J by 3 bases, with 12 bases left in between. Per the germline V gene, CDR1 is MDHEN and CDR2 is SYDVKM. CDR3 length: 13 amino acids. CDR3 residues: CASSPTLVYEQYF. The CDR3 nucleotides are TGTGCCAGCAGCCCTACCCTTGTCTACGAGCAGTACTTC.

This clone was counted between two and nine times. The chain is built from TRBV4-2 and TRBJ2-7; D is undetermined. The germline CDR1 and CDR2 sequences are LGHNA and YNFKEQ. V lost 0 bases and J lost 2, with 17 bases in between. CDR3 size: 17 residues. The CDR3 spells CASSQEYPGSIPYEQYF. The CDR3 DNA follows: TGTGCCAGCAGCCAAGAATATCCGGGTTCGATCCCCTACGAGCAGTACTTC.

CDR3 sequence reads: CASSSSGSAYNEQFF. CDR3 nucleotide sequence: TGTGCCAGCAGTTCTAGCGGGAGTGCCTACAATGAGCAGTTCTTC. This chain connects TRBV2 to TRBJ2-1, with 10 nucleotides matching TRBD2. Losses at the gene ends were 5 bases for V and 2 bases for J; bases not matched to a gene: 3. Germline CDR1 and CDR2: SNHLY and FYNNEI. There are 15 residues in the CDR3. Supplemented by reference TRBV2 and TRBJ2-1, the full variable domain reads EPEVTQTPSHQVTQMGQEVILRCVPISNHLYFYWYRQILGQKVEFLVSFYNNEISEKSEIFDDQFSVERPDGSNFTLKIRSTKLEDSAMYFCASSSSGSAYNEQFFGPGTRLTVL.

Here the CDR3 reads CACARDRVNQPQHF. CDR3 nucleotide sequence: TGTGCCTGCGCCCGGGACAGGGTAAATCAGCCCCAGCATTTT. The chain carries TRBV6-1 and TRBJ1-5; 9 nucleotides line up with TRBD1. V dropped 11 bases and J dropped 4; count of bases not matched to a gene: 9. The CDR3 has 14 residues. CDR1 is MNHNS and CDR2 is SASEGT in the germline V gene.